The 24 T cell receptor beta chains below all came from one sample that was sequenced in a study of CD8 T cells in Susac syndrome. RNA amounts of about 0.5 to 1 ug underwent reverse transcription with random hexamers. TCRdb itself ran the immunoSEQ multiplex PCR reads through MiXCR, one entry per CDR3 protein. The sample consists of fewer than 150,000 distinct CDR3 sequences, 90% to 95% of them appearing once. Sequenced input: CD4+ T cells from PBMCs. The receptor source for this set is a human donor in good health.

The table lists this clonotype with a few counts. The rearrangement joins TRBV27 to TRBJ2-7; 9 positions match TRBD2. Germline CDR1 MNHEY, CDR2 SMNVEV (reference sequence). The CDR3 is 15 residues long. Trimming cost V 5 bases and J 5 bases; bases outside gene matches: 10. The CDR3 here is CASSRVVAGVHEQYF. In nucleotides, the CDR3 is TGTGCCAGCAGTCGTGTAGTAGCGGGAGTACACGAGCAGTACTTC.

The chain uses TRBV6-4 and TRBJ2-2; D might be TRBD1 (6 bases). Germline lookup yields CDR1 MRHNA and CDR2 SNTAGT. The length of the CDR3 is 15 residues. Trimming shortened V by 4 bases and J by 1 base, and 10 bases separated the two germline ends. CDR3 coding DNA: TGTGCCAGCAGTGCCTCGACAGGGAACACCGGGGAGCTGTTTTTT. This sequence encodes CASSASTGNTGELFF.

J is TRBJ2-2 and V is TRBV24-1, with TRBD1 as a possible D gene (6 bases). V dropped 4 bases and J dropped 1 base, with 9 bases sitting between them. The CDR3 is made up of 15 amino acids. From germline, CDR1 is KGHDR and CDR2 SFDVKD. The CDR3 loop is CATSEQGLNTGELFF. The CDR3 DNA follows: TGTGCCACCAGTGAACAGGGCCTGAACACCGGGGAGCTGTTTTTT.

This clonotype appeared once. The J gene is TRBJ1-1, the V gene TRBV18, with D hard to call. The CDR3 has 13 residues. V lost 2 bases and J 10 bases, leaving 14 bases between the germline ends. CDR1 and CDR2 from the germline V gene are KGHSH and LQKENI. The CDR3 here is CASSPGLGSGAFF. The CDR3 DNA follows: TGTGCCAGCTCACCAGGGCTTGGATCGGGAGCTTTCTTT.

V is TRBV3-1 and J is TRBJ2-5; D ambiguous. CDR3 length: 14 amino acids. V lost 4 bases, J lost 5 bases, and 14 bases lay in between. Per the germline V gene, CDR1 is LGHDT and CDR2 is YNNKEL (reference sequence). CDR3 in DNA: TGTGCCAGCAGCCCTACGGACCCTTGGGAGACCCAGTACTTC. The encoded protein is CASSPTDPWETQYF.

The rearrangement uses TRBV2 and TRBJ2-3; 8 positions agree with TRBD2. The CDR3 consists of 14 residues. J gave up 1 base and V 3 bases, and 0 bases lay outside the gene matches. Per germline, CDR1 SNHLY and CDR2 FYNNEI. CDR3 residues: CASSETSGTDTQYF. The CDR3 DNA is TGTGCCAGCAGTGAGACTAGCGGCACAGATACGCAGTATTTT.

The genes are TRBV20-1 and TRBJ1-4, with 9 bases fitting TRBD1. Germline-derived CDR1 and CDR2 are DFQATT and SNEGSKA (reference sequence). This CDR3 has 16 residues. The junction had 9 bases not matched to a gene; V was cut back by 6 bases and J by 1 base. The DNA of the CDR3 is TGCAGTGCGCCACCGGGACAGGGTGTAACTAATGAAAAACTGTTTTTT. It translates to CSAPPGQGVTNEKLFF.

The rearrangement joins TRBV5-6 to TRBJ2-7, with D perhaps TRBD2 (5 bases). The CDR3 loop spans 12 amino acids. Deletions cut 5 bases from V and 3 bases from J, with 9 bases between. Looked up from germline, CDR1 is SGHDT and CDR2 is YYEEEE. For the CDR3, the DNA is TGTGCCAGCAGTCTAGCTAGCTACGAGCAGTACTTC. Amino acids: CASSLASYEQYF. The entire variable domain, with the rest obtained from reference TRBV5-6 and TRBJ2-7, is as follows: DAGVTQSPTHLIKTRGQQVTLRCSPKSGHDTVSWYQQALGQGPQFIFQYYEEEERQRGNFPDRFSGHQFPNYSSELNVNALLLGDSALYLCASSLASYEQYFGPGTRLTVT.

The chain links TRBV28 to TRBJ2-5; no definite D call. CDR1 and CDR2 (germline): MDHEN, SYDVKM. The CDR3 extends over 11 amino acids. V was shortened by 6 bases and J by 5 bases, with 7 bases between the two germline ends. The CDR3 sequence is CASRTRETQYF. CDR3 nucleotides: TGTGCCAGCAGAACCCGGGAGACCCAGTACTTC.

The chain couples TRBV5-1 to TRBJ2-7; 7 nucleotides line up with TRBD2. Germline V gene lookup returns CDR1 SGHRS and CDR2 YFSETQ. The CDR3 spans 14 residues. The junction had 8 bases not matched to a gene; V was cut back by 5 bases and J by 3 bases. The CDR3 DNA follows: TGCGCCAGCAGGCCCCAATCGGGGGGCTACGAGCAGTACTTC. It translates to CASRPQSGGYEQYF.

CDR3 coding DNA: TGCAGCGTTGGAAGGGGGAACACTGAAGCTTTCTTT. Translated: CSVGRGNTEAFF. The chain employs TRBV29-1 and TRBJ1-1; weak D call: TRBD1 (5 bases). The length of the CDR3 is 12 residues. In germline, CDR1 is SQVTM, CDR2 ANQGSEA. V lost 4 bases, J lost 1 base, and 7 bases lay in between.

This chain connects TRBV29-1 to TRBJ1-5, with a possible D match to TRBD1 (6 bases). The V gene lost 7 bases and the J gene lost 5 bases, with 15 bases spanning the gap. Germline assignment: CDR1 SQVTM and CDR2 ANQGSEA. This CDR3 spans 13 amino acids. In DNA form, the CDR3 reads TGCAGCGCGACGAGGGGGGTAGATCAGCCCCAGCATTTT. It encodes CSATRGVDQPQHF.

The V and J genes are TRBV5-1 and TRBJ2-5; weak D call: TRBD1 (6 bases). Germline CDR1 and CDR2: SGHRS and YFSETQ. V was trimmed by 3 bases and J by 3 bases, leaving 15 bases between them. The CDR3 consists of 15 residues. The CDR3 reads CASSWTQGNKETQYF. CDR3 coding DNA: TGCGCCAGCAGCTGGACACAGGGAAATAAAGAGACCCAGTACTTC. Using reference TRBV5-1 and TRBJ2-5 for the parts outside the CDR3, the full variable domain is KAGVTQTPRYLIKTRGQQVTLSCSPISGHRSVSWYQQTPGQGLQFLFEYFSETQRNKGNFPGRFSGRQFSNSRSEMNVSTLELGDSALYLCASSWTQGNKETQYFGPGTRLLVL.

The chain couples TRBV7-2 to TRBJ1-2; no reliable D call. Germline V gene data show CDR1 as SGHTA and CDR2 as FQGNSA. Trimming left V 2 bases short and J 2 bases short, with 6 bases between. The CDR3 length is 13 residues. The CDR3 sequence is CASSLRQNYGYTF. The DNA of the CDR3 is TGTGCCAGCAGCTTACGGCAGAACTATGGCTACACCTTC.

The chain links TRBV12-3 or TRBV12-4 to TRBJ1-1, with TRBD1 matching over 7 bases. Germline trimming cut 6 bases from V and 4 bases from J; bases unmatched to any gene: 5. The CDR3 sequence is 13 residues long. For the CDR3, the DNA is TGTGCCAGCAGGATACAGGGGACCACTGAAGCTTTCTTT. Its translation: CASRIQGTTEAFF.

The chain couples TRBV10-3 to TRBJ2-7; 9 positions match TRBD1. This CDR3 comprises 14 residues. From germline, CDR1 is ENHRY and CDR2 SYGVKD. With 7 bases clipped from V and 3 bases from J, the junction kept 7 bases outside the gene matches. The DNA of the CDR3 is TGTGCCATCAACCCCGGGACAGGGCTCTACGAGCAGTACTTC. Translated, it gives CAINPGTGLYEQYF.

The DNA for the CDR3 is TGCGCCAGCAGCCGGGACAGGGGAATCAGCAGCTCTGGCTACACCTTC. Its translation is CASSRDRGISSSGYTF. V gene TRBV5-1 combines with J gene TRBJ1-2, with 10 bases lining up with TRBD1. CDR1 is SGHRS, CDR2 YFSETQ, per germline. Germline trimming cut 4 bases from V and 7 bases from J; bases unmatched to any gene: 13. The CDR3 covers 16 residues.

The rearrangement joins TRBV29-1 to TRBJ1-1; a possible D gene is TRBD1 (6 bases). The CDR3 contains 14 residues. V was clipped by 3 bases and J by 11 bases, with 22 bases between them. Germline V gene data show CDR1 as SQVTM and CDR2 as ANQGSEA. DNA of the CDR3: TGCAGCGTTGAGGACCCGGCGCAGGGGTCGAGGGCTTTCTTT. This gives the protein CSVEDPAQGSRAFF.

The rearrangement links TRBV28 to TRBJ2-4; D might be TRBD2 (7 bases). Deletions cut 7 bases from V and 6 bases from J, with 19 bases between. The germline CDR1 and CDR2 sequences are MDHEN and SYDVKM. The CDR3 has 15 amino acids. DNA of the CDR3: TGTGCCAGCAACCCCCTGGGGGGGCGAGGAAACATTCAGTACTTC. Translating it yields CASNPLGGRGNIQYF.

The chain joins TRBV12-3 or TRBV12-4 to TRBJ2-7; 7 bases line up with TRBD1. Trimming removed 5 bases from V and 1 base from J; junction bases left unmatched: 5. The CDR3 extends over 14 amino acids. As DNA, the CDR3 is TGTGCCAGCAGTGAGACAGGGAAATCCTACGAGCAGTACTTC. This codes for CASSETGKSYEQYF.

The CDR3 coding sequence is TGTGCCAGCAGTGAATATCGCCTAGCGGGAGGGGATACGCAGTATTTT. This sequence encodes CASSEYRLAGGDTQYF. This chain uses TRBV25-1 with TRBJ2-3; 12 bases are shared with TRBD2. Trimming removed 0 bases from V and 6 bases from J; junction bases left unmatched: 4. This CDR3 spans 16 amino acids. Germline-derived CDR1 and CDR2 are MGHDK and SYGVNS.

The chain has TRBV6-5 and TRBJ2-7; TRBD2 might be the D (5 bases). CDR3 length: 14 amino acids. Germline V gene sequence: CDR1 MNHEY, CDR2 SVGAGI. With 6 bases removed from V and 3 bases from J, the gap between germline ends came to 15 bases. For the CDR3, the DNA is TGTGCCAGCAGCTTGGTTCGAGGGAGCTACGAGCAGTACTTC. Amino acids: CASSLVRGSYEQYF.

The rearrangement links TRBV5-1 to TRBJ2-5; TRBD1 aligns across 11 bases. With 6 bases clipped from V and 2 bases from J, the junction kept 3 bases outside the gene matches. CDR3 length: 14 amino acids. CDR1 is SGHRS, CDR2 YFSETQ, per germline. The CDR3 DNA reads TGCGCCAGCACGGGACAGGGGGTACAAGAGACCCAGTACTTC. Amino acid sequence: CASTGQGVQETQYF. The whole variable domain, remainder taken from reference TRBV5-1 and TRBJ2-5, is KAGVTQTPRYLIKTRGQQVTLSCSPISGHRSVSWYQQTPGQGLQFLFEYFSETQRNKGNFPGRFSGRQFSNSRSEMNVSTLELGDSALYLCASTGQGVQETQYFGPGTRLLVL.

The V and J genes are TRBV5-1 and TRBJ2-7, with D perhaps being TRBD1 or TRBD2 (5 bases each). Germline CDR1 reads SGHRS; CDR2 reads YFSETQ. Deletions cut 4 bases from V and 3 bases from J, with 11 bases between. There are 13 residues in the CDR3. In nucleotides, the CDR3 is TGCGCCAGCAGCACGGGACCGAACTACGAGCAGTACTTC. It is translated as CASSTGPNYEQYF.